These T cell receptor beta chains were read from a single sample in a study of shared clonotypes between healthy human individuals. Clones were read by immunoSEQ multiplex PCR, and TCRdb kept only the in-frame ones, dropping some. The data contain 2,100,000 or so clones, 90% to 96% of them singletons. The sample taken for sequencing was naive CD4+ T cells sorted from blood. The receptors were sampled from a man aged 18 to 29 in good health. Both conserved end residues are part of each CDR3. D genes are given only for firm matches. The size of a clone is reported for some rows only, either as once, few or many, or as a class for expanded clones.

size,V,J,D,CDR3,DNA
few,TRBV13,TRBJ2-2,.,CASTIYGQTNTGELFF,TGTGCCAGCACCATATACGGGCAGACGAACACCGGGGAGCTGTTTTTT
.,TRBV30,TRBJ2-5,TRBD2,CAWNPGLAGGRETQYF,TGTGCCTGGAATCCGGGACTAGCGGGGGGCAGGGAGACCCAGTACTTC
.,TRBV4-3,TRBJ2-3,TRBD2,CASSQISGRGTDTQYF,TGCGCCAGCAGCCAGATTAGCGGGAGGGGCACAGATACGCAGTATTTT
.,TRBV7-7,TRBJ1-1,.,CASSLTMNTEAFF,TGTGCTAGCAGCTTGACTATGAACACTGAAGCTTTCTTT
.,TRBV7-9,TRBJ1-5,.,CASSLKGGNQPQHF,TGTGCCAGCAGCTTAAAGGGAGGCAATCAGCCCCAGCATTTT
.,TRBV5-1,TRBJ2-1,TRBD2,CASSLPPSGRGDNEQFF,TGCGCCAGCAGCCTCCCACCTAGCGGGAGAGGAGACAATGAGCAGTTCTTC
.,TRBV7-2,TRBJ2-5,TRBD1,CASSTGQGVKETQYF,TGTGCCAGCAGCACGGGACAGGGGGTTAAAGAGACCCAGTACTTC
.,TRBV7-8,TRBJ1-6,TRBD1,CASSLLRDSNSPLHF,TGTGCCAGCAGCTTATTAAGGGACAGTAATTCACCCCTCCACTTT
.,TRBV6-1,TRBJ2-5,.,CASSEQGNFQETQYF,TGTGCCAGCAGTGAACAGGGCAACTTCCAAGAGACCCAGTACTTC
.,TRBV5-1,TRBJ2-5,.,CASSSTGIQETQYF,TGCGCCAGCAGCTCTACAGGGATCCAAGAGACCCAGTACTTC
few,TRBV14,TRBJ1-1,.,CASSPRGNTEAFF,TGTGCCAGCAGCCCGCGCGGGAACACTGAAGCTTTCTTT
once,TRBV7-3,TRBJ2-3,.,CASSLGVEQYF,TGTGCCAGCAGCTTAGGTGTGGAACAGTATTTT
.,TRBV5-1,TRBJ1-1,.,CASSLSPAGNTEAFF,TGCGCCAGCAGCTTATCGCCGGCAGGGAACACTGAAGCTTTCTTT
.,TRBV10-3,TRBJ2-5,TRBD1,CAISRTGPRETQYF,TGTGCCATCAGTAGGACAGGACCGCGAGAGACCCAGTACTTC
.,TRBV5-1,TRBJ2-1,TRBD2,CASSLAKTSGGNEQFF,TGCGCCAGCAGCTTGGCCAAGACTAGCGGGGGCAATGAGCAGTTCTTC
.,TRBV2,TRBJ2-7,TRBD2,CASLRTSSSEQYF,TGTGCCAGCCTTAGGACTAGTTCTTCCGAGCAGTACTTC
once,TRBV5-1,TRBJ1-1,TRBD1,CASSLGQEITEAFF,TGCGCCAGCAGCCTCGGACAGGAGATCACTGAAGCTTTCTTT
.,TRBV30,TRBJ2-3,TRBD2,CAWSGAAGATDTQYF,TGTGCCTGGAGTGGGGCTGCGGGAGCCACAGATACGCAGTATTTT
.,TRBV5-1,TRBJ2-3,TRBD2,CASSLGTSGGADTQYF,TGCGCCAGCAGCCTAGGGACTAGCGGGGGGGCGGATACGCAGTATTTT
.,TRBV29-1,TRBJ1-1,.,CSVVWGANTEAFF,TGCAGCGTTGTTTGGGGCGCGAACACTGAAGCTTTCTTT
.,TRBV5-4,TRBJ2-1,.,CASSSRGRTGHPFNEQFF,TGTGCCAGCAGCTCAAGGGGTAGAACGGGACACCCGTTCAATGAGCAGTTCTTC
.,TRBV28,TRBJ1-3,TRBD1,CATSTGGSGNTIYF,TGTGCCACCTCAACAGGGGGCTCTGGAAACACCATATATTTT
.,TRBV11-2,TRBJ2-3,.,CASSTSSDTQYF,TGTGCCAGCAGCACGTCCTCTGATACGCAGTATTTT
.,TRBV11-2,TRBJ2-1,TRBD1,CASSLERGQIWDEQFF,TGTGCCAGCAGCTTAGAAAGGGGGCAGATTTGGGATGAGCAGTTCTTC
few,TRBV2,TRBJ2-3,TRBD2,CASSWTSGDTQYF,TGTGCCAGCAGTTGGACTAGCGGGGATACGCAGTATTTT
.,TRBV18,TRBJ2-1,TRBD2,CASSLTSGGAYNEQFF,TGTGCCAGCTCACTGACTAGCGGGGGGGCATATAATGAGCAGTTCTTC
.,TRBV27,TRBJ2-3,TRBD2,CAIKPLAGYTDTQYF,TGTGCCATCAAGCCGCTAGCGGGGTACACAGATACGCAGTATTTT
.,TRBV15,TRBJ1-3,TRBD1,CATSRERQGWAGNTIYF,TGTGCCACCAGCAGAGAACGACAGGGATGGGCTGGAAACACCATATATTTT
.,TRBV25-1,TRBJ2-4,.,CASSEEAKNIQYF,TGTGCCAGCAGCGAGGAGGCCAAAAACATTCAGTACTTC
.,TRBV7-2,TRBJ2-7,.,CASSPGVQQYF,TGTGCCAGCAGCCCCGGGGTCCAGCAGTACTTC
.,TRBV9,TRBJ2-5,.,CASSVGRIQETQYF,TGTGCCAGCAGCGTAGGTAGGATTCAAGAGACCCAGTACTTC
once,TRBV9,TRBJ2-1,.,CASSVDPRKNEQFF,TGTGCCAGCAGCGTAGATCCTAGGAAGAATGAGCAGTTCTTC
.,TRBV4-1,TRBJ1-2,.,CASSQVSDVGYGYTF,TGCGCCAGCAGCCAGGTATCCGACGTAGGCTATGGCTACACCTTC
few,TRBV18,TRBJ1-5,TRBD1,CASSPRQGSVQPQHF,TGTGCCAGCTCACCGAGACAGGGCTCCGTTCAGCCCCAGCATTTT
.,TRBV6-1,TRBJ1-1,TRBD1,CAGQTGENTEAFF,TGTGCCGGACAGACAGGGGAAAACACTGAAGCTTTCTTT
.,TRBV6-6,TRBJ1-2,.,CASSSPSGNYGYTF,TGTGCCAGCAGTTCCCCTTCAGGAAACTATGGCTACACCTTC
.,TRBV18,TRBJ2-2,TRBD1,CASSRQGVNTGELFF,TGTGCCAGCTCTCGACAGGGGGTGAACACCGGGGAGCTGTTTTTT
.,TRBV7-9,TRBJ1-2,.,CASSLPVGGGYTF,TGTGCCAGCAGCTTACCCGTTGGGGGTGGCTACACCTTC
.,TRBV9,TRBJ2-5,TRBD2,CASSVGGGETQYF,TGTGCCAGCAGCGTAGGCGGGGGGGAGACCCAGTACTTC
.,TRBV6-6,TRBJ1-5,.,CASRRASGGNQPQHF,TGTGCCAGCCGGCGGGCCTCCGGCGGCAATCAGCCCCAGCATTTT
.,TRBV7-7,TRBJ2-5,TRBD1,CASSSQGAQETQYF,TGTGCTAGCAGCTCACAGGGGGCTCAAGAGACCCAGTACTTC
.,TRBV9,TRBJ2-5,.,CASSVGGRETQYF,TGTGCCAGCAGCGTAGGGGGGCGGGAGACCCAGTACTTC
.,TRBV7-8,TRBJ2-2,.,CASSLGPGGSTGELFF,TGTGCCAGCAGCTTAGGGCCAGGGGGGAGCACCGGGGAGCTGTTTTTT
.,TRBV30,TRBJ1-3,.,CAWSESGNTIYF,TGTGCCTGGAGTGAGAGTGGAAACACCATATATTTT
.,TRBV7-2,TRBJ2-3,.,CASSFVGGTDTQYF,TGTGCCAGCAGCTTTGTGGGGGGCACAGATACGCAGTATTTT
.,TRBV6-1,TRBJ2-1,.,CASVWGATPNNEQFF,TGTGCCAGCGTCTGGGGTGCTACACCCAACAATGAGCAGTTCTTC
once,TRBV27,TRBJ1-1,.,CASSLRAGGNTEAFF,TGTGCCAGCAGTTTGAGGGCCGGGGGGAACACTGAAGCTTTCTTT
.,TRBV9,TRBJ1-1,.,CASSAQDLTEAFF,TGTGCCAGCAGCGCTCAGGATTTGACAGAAGCTTTCTTT
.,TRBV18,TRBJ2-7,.,CASSPYRDSYEQYF,TGTGCCAGCTCACCATACAGGGATTCCTACGAGCAGTACTTC
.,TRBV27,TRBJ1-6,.,CASRAGTQSNSPLHF,TGTGCCAGCAGGGCCGGGACACAATCTAATTCACCCCTCCACTTT
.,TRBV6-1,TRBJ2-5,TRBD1,CASRQTGEETQYF,TGTGCCAGCAGACAGACAGGGGAAGAGACCCAGTACTTC
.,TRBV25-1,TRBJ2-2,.,CASSAGNTGELFF,TGTGCCAGCAGTGCGGGGAACACCGGGGAGCTGTTTTTT
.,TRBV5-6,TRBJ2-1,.,CASTPGTGKRYNEQFF,TGTGCCAGCACCCCGGGGACGGGTAAAAGATACAATGAGCAGTTCTTC
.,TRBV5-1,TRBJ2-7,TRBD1,CASSIEPRDSGYEQYF,TGCGCCAGCAGCATAGAACCTCGGGACAGCGGCTACGAGCAGTACTTC
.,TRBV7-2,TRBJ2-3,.,CASSLRGSLTSGDTQYF,TGTGCCAGCAGCTTAAGGGGCAGCCTTACTTCAGGAGATACGCAGTATTTT